Here is one TCR beta chain with its context. Its antigen is unknown. Sorting of PBMCs yielded the CD4+ and CD8+ T cells. Reverse transcribed after extraction, RNA yielded cDNA as the sequencing template. Some clones are missing from TCRdb's copy, which holds only in-frame ones; the method was immunoSEQ multiplex PCR. The sample lists about 97,000 clones; 35% to 45% were seen once. Germline V CDR1 and CDR2: GTSNPN, SVGIG (reference sequence). The CDR3 sequence is 14 residues long. The V and J ends lost 3 bases and 0 bases respectively, with 9 bases between them. This sample stems from a study of CD8+ T cells in alopecia areata. Background on the study: For the treated group, dosing was oral tofacitinib at 5 to 10 mg twice daily.

Study-wide points: Tissue-resident alphabeta T cells belonging to normal skin likewise get sequenced within scalp specimens.

The rearrangement uses TRBV30 and TRBJ1-5; D remains unclear. Sequenced input: CD4+ T cells sorted from blood. The sequence was collected from a human donor with alopecia areata. CDR3 sequence reads: CAWSKQHSNQPQHF. CDR3 nucleotides: TGTGCCTGGAGCAAACAGCATAGCAATCAGCCCCAGCATTTT. Based on the CDR3 plus reference TRBV30 and TRBJ1-5, the full variable domain is SQTIHQWPATLVQPVGSPLSLECTVEGTSNPNLYWYRQAAGRGLQLLFYSVGIGQISSEVPQNLSASRPQDRQFILSSKKLLLSDSGFYLCAWSKQHSNQPQHFGDGTRLSIL.